This T cell receptor (beta chain) appears in the sequencing data of a study of T cells after yellow fever vaccination. Overall study: Low-cell-number fractions were prepared with SMART-Seq v4 Ultra Low Input. Study-wide findings and caveats: Some clonotypes, a small share, were shared between CD4 and CD8 compartments. Reappearance after the booster was seen for most primary-vaccination clones, at 95% to 98% CD4 and more than 80% CD8.

On this clonotype itself: Its antigen is currently unknown.

CDR1 and CDR2 (germline): PRHDT, FYEKMQ (reference sequence). This CDR3 spans 15 amino acids. The ends lost 6 bases at V and 5 bases at J; junction bases unmatched: 8. Universal primer sites and UMIs were introduced during 5'RACE template-switching synthesis of TCR cDNA. Each CDR3 protein gets one entry after TCRdb re-called the 5' RACE reads with MiXCR. The sample lists 500,000 to 650,000 distinct CDR3 sequences, roughly a sixth occurring once. This TCR was recovered from a man younger than 35 who received the YFV17D yellow fever vaccine. Here the sequenced sample was PBMCs, taken 5 to 6 days after the first yellow fever vaccination. The chain is built from TRBV13 and TRBJ2-1; 9 bases are a match to TRBD1. The CDR3 loop is CASSHAGQGHNEQFF. The CDR3 coding sequence is TGTGCCAGCAGTCACGCGGGACAGGGACACAATGAGCAGTTCTTC.